This is a list of T cell receptor beta chains from one sample in a study of tumor and adjacent non-tumor tissue in lung cancer. MiXCR, run by TCRdb on the multiplex PCR reads, gives a single entry per CDR3 protein. This sample has tens of thousands of distinct CDR3 sequences; about 70% occur once, and the top ten carry around 17%. Material: lung tumor tissue. The receptors derive from a man aged 60 to 75 with non-small cell lung cancer. Both conserved end residues are part of each CDR3. A D gene is named only where the DNA matches it firmly. Some rows have no size entry. The others give once, few or many, or a class for an expanded clone.

D gene: TRBD1
J gene: TRBJ2-7
V gene: TRBV6-1
clone size: .
CDR3 DNA: TGTGCCAGCAGTGAAATTGCCGGGACAGGGATCTACGAGCAGTACTTC
CDR3 protein: CASSEIAGTGIYEQYF

D gene: TRBD1
J gene: TRBJ2-2
V gene: TRBV4-2
clone size: once
CDR3 DNA: TGTACCAGCAGCCAATCGGGACAGGGAACCGGGGAGCTGTTTTTT
CDR3 protein: CTSSQSGQGTGELFF

D gene: .
J gene: TRBJ2-1
V gene: TRBV20-1
clone size: .
CDR3 DNA: TGCAGTGCTAGAAGTGTGAACAATGAGCAGTTCTTC
CDR3 protein: CSARSVNNEQFF

D gene: .
J gene: TRBJ2-3
V gene: TRBV11-2
clone size: .
CDR3 DNA: TGTGCCAGCAGCTTCGGGGGAGATACGCAGTATTTT
CDR3 protein: CASSFGGDTQYF

D gene: .
J gene: TRBJ2-1
V gene: TRBV19
clone size: few
CDR3 DNA: TGTGCCAGTAGCTCGGAGGGGGTCAATGAGCAGTTCTTC
CDR3 protein: CASSSEGVNEQFF

D gene: .
J gene: TRBJ2-5
V gene: TRBV2
clone size: many
CDR3 DNA: TGTGCCAGCAGCAAGACCAGACAAGAGACCCAGTACTTC
CDR3 protein: CASSKTRQETQYF

D gene: TRBD1
J gene: TRBJ1-6
V gene: TRBV12-3/TRBV12-4
clone size: .
CDR3 DNA: TGTGCCAGCAGTATGACAGGGGTTAACTCACCCCCCCACTTT
CDR3 protein: CASSMTGVNSPPHF

D gene: .
J gene: TRBJ2-5
V gene: TRBV5-1
clone size: many
CDR3 DNA: TGCGCCAGCAGCTTACAGGTACAAGAGACCCAGTACTTC
CDR3 protein: CASSLQVQETQYF

D gene: TRBD1
J gene: TRBJ1-1
V gene: TRBV6-1
clone size: .
CDR3 DNA: TGTGCCAGCACCCAATGGGGACAGGGTCGTTCTGAAGCTCTCTTT
CDR3 protein: CASTQWGQGRSEALF

D gene: TRBD2
J gene: TRBJ2-1
V gene: TRBV6-2/TRBV6-3
clone size: .
CDR3 DNA: TGTGCCAGCAGTAAAGCGGGAGCAGGGTGCGAGCAGTTCTTC
CDR3 protein: CASSKAGAGCEQFF

D gene: .
J gene: TRBJ2-3
V gene: TRBV4-1
clone size: many
CDR3 DNA: TGCGCCAGCAGCCAAGCGAAGCCGGGCACAGATACGCAGTATTTT
CDR3 protein: CASSQAKPGTDTQYF

D gene: .
J gene: TRBJ2-1
V gene: TRBV5-4
clone size: .
CDR3 DNA: TGTGCCAGCAGCGCCGGGACTCCCACCTATAATGAGGAGTTCTTC
CDR3 protein: CASSAGTPTYNEEFF

D gene: .
J gene: TRBJ2-6
V gene: TRBV29-1
clone size: .
CDR3 DNA: TGCAGCCTAGACATAGGGGCTGGGGCCAACGTCCTGACTTTC
CDR3 protein: CSLDIGAGANVLTF

D gene: .
J gene: TRBJ2-1
V gene: TRBV29-1
clone size: .
CDR3 DNA: TGCAGCGCTGTGAATGAGCAGTTCTTC
CDR3 protein: CSAVNEQFF

D gene: .
J gene: TRBJ1-2
V gene: TRBV11-2
clone size: .
CDR3 DNA: TGTCCCAGCAACGCAAGTGCGGGGGTCGGTGGCTACAACTTC
CDR3 protein: CPSNASAGVGGYNF

D gene: TRBD2
J gene: TRBJ2-5
V gene: TRBV28
clone size: many
CDR3 DNA: TGTGCCAGCAGTTTGCGGGGGGTGGAAGAGACCCAGTACTTC
CDR3 protein: CASSLRGVEETQYF

D gene: .
J gene: TRBJ2-3
V gene: TRBV30
clone size: many
CDR3 DNA: TGTGCCTGCTCTTGGGGCGCTACTAGCACAGATACGCAGTATTTT
CDR3 protein: CACSWGATSTDTQYF

D gene: .
J gene: TRBJ2-1
V gene: TRBV6-2/TRBV6-3
clone size: .
CDR3 DNA: TGTTCCAACAGTTACGGAGGGACTCTCTCCAACAATGAGCAGTTCTTC
CDR3 protein: CSNSYGGTLSNNEQFF

D gene: .
J gene: TRBJ2-2
V gene: TRBV11-2
clone size: .
CDR3 DNA: TGTGCCAGCTGTATCCAGTACACCGGGGAGCTGTTTTTT
CDR3 protein: CASCIQYTGELFF

D gene: .
J gene: TRBJ2-2
V gene: TRBV29-1
clone size: once
CDR3 DNA: TGCAGCATTGGTCGGGGAACCGGTGAGCTGTTTTTT
CDR3 protein: CSIGRGTGELFF

D gene: .
J gene: TRBJ1-2
V gene: TRBV6-5
clone size: .
CDR3 DNA: TGTGCCAGCAGGGAACAGATCAACTATGGCTACACCTTT
CDR3 protein: CASREQINYGYTF

D gene: .
J gene: TRBJ2-7
V gene: TRBV6-1
clone size: .
CDR3 DNA: TGTGCCAGCAGTGAGGGGCCACGTGGGTCCCACGAGCAATACTTC
CDR3 protein: CASSEGPRGSHEQYF

D gene: TRBD1
J gene: TRBJ2-1
V gene: TRBV11-2
clone size: .
CDR3 DNA: TGTGCCAGCAGCTTGCCGGGACAGGGGGCAGGGCGGTCCTACAATGAGCAGTTCTTC
CDR3 protein: CASSLPGQGAGRSYNEQFF

D gene: TRBD2
J gene: TRBJ2-3
V gene: TRBV29-1
clone size: .
CDR3 DNA: TGCAGCGATGGACTAGCGGGAGTGACAGATACGAAGTATTTT
CDR3 protein: CSDGLAGVTDTKYF

D gene: TRBD1
J gene: TRBJ1-2
V gene: TRBV12-3/TRBV12-4
clone size: many
CDR3 DNA: TGTGCCAGCAGTTTGGACAGGGGACATGGCTACACCTTC
CDR3 protein: CASSLDRGHGYTF

D gene: .
J gene: TRBJ1-5
V gene: TRBV4-2
clone size: .
CDR3 DNA: TGTGCCAGCAGCCAAGAGTCCAGCAATCAGTTCCAGCATTTT
CDR3 protein: CASSQESSNQFQHF

D gene: TRBD1
J gene: TRBJ2-1
V gene: TRBV20-1
clone size: .
CDR3 DNA: TGCAGTGCTACAGGTGCCTGGGACAGGATTAGCTCCTACAATGAGCAGTTCTTC
CDR3 protein: CSATGAWDRISSYNEQFF

D gene: TRBD1
J gene: TRBJ2-7
V gene: TRBV4-1
clone size: .
CDR3 DNA: TGCGCCAGCAGCCTAGATCCTACGACCCACAGGGACAGGGAGCAGTACTTC
CDR3 protein: CASSLDPTTHRDREQYF

D gene: TRBD1
J gene: TRBJ1-2
V gene: TRBV7-9
clone size: many
CDR3 DNA: TGTGCCAGCAGCCCCGACAGGGTAAAGGGCTACACCTTC
CDR3 protein: CASSPDRVKGYTF

D gene: .
J gene: TRBJ1-1
V gene: TRBV11-2
clone size: .
CDR3 DNA: TGTGCCAGCAGCCCGTGGGACACCAGGAACAGTGAAGCTTTCTTT
CDR3 protein: CASSPWDTRNSEAFF

D gene: TRBD1
J gene: TRBJ2-3
V gene: TRBV11-2
clone size: .
CDR3 DNA: TGTGCCAGCAGCCTATCCGGGACAGAGTTCCCCAGGCAGTATTTT
CDR3 protein: CASSLSGTEFPRQYF

D gene: TRBD2
J gene: TRBJ2-7
V gene: TRBV10-1
clone size: .
CDR3 DNA: TGCGCCAGTAGTGAGTCGGTGGGGAGGGATCGCGAGCAGTACTTC
CDR3 protein: CASSESVGRDREQYF

D gene: .
J gene: TRBJ2-5
V gene: TRBV5-1
clone size: many
CDR3 DNA: TGCGCCAGCAGCAATACCGGTAGAGCCCAAGAGACCCAGTACTTC
CDR3 protein: CASSNTGRAQETQYF

D gene: .
J gene: TRBJ2-3
V gene: TRBV6-2/TRBV6-3
clone size: .
CDR3 DNA: TGTGCTGGCGGGAAGCGGCAGGTGGGCACAGATACGCAGTATTTT
CDR3 protein: CAGGKRQVGTDTQYF

D gene: .
J gene: TRBJ2-3
V gene: TRBV6-1
clone size: .
CDR3 DNA: TGTGCCAGCAACAGGACGGACACAGATACGCAGTATTTT
CDR3 protein: CASNRTDTDTQYF

D gene: .
J gene: TRBJ2-3
V gene: TRBV10-3
clone size: many
CDR3 DNA: TGTGCCATCAGTGCGGCAGGGACTAGCACAGATACGCAGTATTTT
CDR3 protein: CAISAAGTSTDTQYF

D gene: .
J gene: TRBJ2-1
V gene: TRBV29-1
clone size: .
CDR3 DNA: TGCAGCGTTGAACTATACTTCTACAATAAGCAGTTCTTC
CDR3 protein: CSVELYFYNKQFF

D gene: .
J gene: TRBJ1-1
V gene: TRBV29-1
clone size: few
CDR3 DNA: TGCAGCGTAGATAACAGGATTAACACTGAAGCTTTCTTT
CDR3 protein: CSVDNRINTEAFF

D gene: .
J gene: TRBJ1-1
V gene: TRBV5-4
clone size: many
CDR3 DNA: TGTGCCAGCAGCGCCGCGACGGGGGAGAACACTGAAGCTTTCTTT
CDR3 protein: CASSAATGENTEAFF

D gene: .
J gene: TRBJ1-1
V gene: TRBV29-1
clone size: .
CDR3 DNA: TGCGGCGTTGCCCTGGATGCCACTCGGGACACTCAAGCTTTCTTT
CDR3 protein: CGVALDATRDTQAFF

D gene: .
J gene: TRBJ1-1
V gene: TRBV12-5
clone size: .
CDR3 DNA: TGTGCTAGTGGTATCGACGGGCCGGCTTTCTTT
CDR3 protein: CASGIDGPAFF

D gene: TRBD2
J gene: TRBJ2-1
V gene: TRBV7-9
clone size: .
CDR3 DNA: TGTTTCAGCAGCTCTTTACTAGCGGGGACCTACAATGAGCAGTTCTTC
CDR3 protein: CFSSSLLAGTYNEQFF

D gene: .
J gene: TRBJ2-3
V gene: TRBV6-6
clone size: .
CDR3 DNA: TGTGCCAGCACCAACGGTGATCTAAGTACAGATGCGCAGTATTTT
CDR3 protein: CASTNGDLSTDAQYF

D gene: .
J gene: TRBJ2-7
V gene: TRBV6-2/TRBV6-3
clone size: many
CDR3 DNA: TGTGCCAGCAGTTACTCGACGGTCGGGGCCTACGAGCAGTACTTC
CDR3 protein: CASSYSTVGAYEQYF

D gene: .
J gene: TRBJ2-7
V gene: TRBV28
clone size: .
CDR3 DNA: TGTGCCAGCACTTCCTGGCGGGCCGGGGGTTACGAGCAGTACTTC
CDR3 protein: CASTSWRAGGYEQYF

D gene: TRBD2
J gene: TRBJ2-3
V gene: TRBV6-5
clone size: many
CDR3 DNA: TGTGCCAGCAGTTACTCGTTAGCGGGGGGGCCAGATACGCAGTATTTT
CDR3 protein: CASSYSLAGGPDTQYF

D gene: TRBD2
J gene: TRBJ2-7
V gene: TRBV11-2
clone size: .
CDR3 DNA: TGTGCCAGCAGCTACTCGGGACTAGCGGGAAGCTCCTACGAGCAGTACTTC
CDR3 protein: CASSYSGLAGSSYEQYF

D gene: .
J gene: TRBJ1-6
V gene: TRBV12-3/TRBV12-4
clone size: .
CDR3 DNA: TGTGTCAGCAGTGATACTAGCGCCTATAATTCACCCCTACACTTT
CDR3 protein: CVSSDTSAYNSPLHF

D gene: .
J gene: TRBJ2-7
V gene: TRBV5-1
clone size: many
CDR3 DNA: TGCGCCAGCAGCTCCACCGTGGACTACGAGCAGTACTTC
CDR3 protein: CASSSTVDYEQYF

D gene: .
J gene: TRBJ2-5
V gene: TRBV6-2/TRBV6-3
clone size: once
CDR3 DNA: TGTGCCAGCAGTGACGGGACTTGCGGGTATCAAGAGACCCAATACTTC
CDR3 protein: CASSDGTCGYQETQYF

D gene: .
J gene: TRBJ1-2
V gene: TRBV10-3
clone size: .
CDR3 DNA: TGTGTCATCAGTGGGAAGGGAAAGGCAGACTATGGCTACACCTTC
CDR3 protein: CVISGKGKADYGYTF

D gene: .
J gene: TRBJ2-2
V gene: TRBV12-3/TRBV12-4
clone size: many
CDR3 DNA: TGTGCCAGCAGTTTAGGTCCAGGGGTGGACACCGGGGAGCTGTTTTTT
CDR3 protein: CASSLGPGVDTGELFF